This T cell receptor (beta chain) was profiled in a study of blood T cell repertoires in COVID-19. V lost 4 bases, J lost 2 bases, and 6 bases lay in between. CDR3 length: 12 amino acids. CDR1 is LNHDA, CDR2 SQIVND, per germline (reference sequence). Data came from immunoSEQ multiplex PCR; TCRdb stores just in-frame clones and leaves some out. Altogether 450,000 to 500,000 clones are present, around 87% being singletons, with the ten largest covering around 0.7%. The sequenced sample was PBMCs or T cells enriched from blood (not recorded which). The rearrangement uses TRBV19 and TRBJ2-7; TRBD1 might be the D (5 bases). This clonotype was sampled from a woman between 18 and 29 years old who had recovered from COVID-19. Here the CDR3 reads CASSKTAYEQYF. Written as DNA, the CDR3 is TGTGCCAGTAGTAAGACAGCCTACGAGCAGTACTTC.